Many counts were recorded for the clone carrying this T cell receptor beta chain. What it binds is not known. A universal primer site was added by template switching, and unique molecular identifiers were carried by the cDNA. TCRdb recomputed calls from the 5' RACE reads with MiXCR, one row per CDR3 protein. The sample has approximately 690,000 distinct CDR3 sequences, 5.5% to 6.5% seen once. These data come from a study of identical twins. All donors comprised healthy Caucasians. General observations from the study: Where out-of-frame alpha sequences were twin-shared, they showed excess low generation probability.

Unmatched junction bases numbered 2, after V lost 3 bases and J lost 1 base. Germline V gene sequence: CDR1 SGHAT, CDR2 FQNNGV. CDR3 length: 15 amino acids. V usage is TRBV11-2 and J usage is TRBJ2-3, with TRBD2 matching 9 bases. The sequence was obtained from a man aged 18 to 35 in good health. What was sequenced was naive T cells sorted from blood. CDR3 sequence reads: CASSLGGRGTDTQYF. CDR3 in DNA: TGTGCCAGCAGCTTGGGCGGGAGGGGCACAGATACGCAGTATTTT.